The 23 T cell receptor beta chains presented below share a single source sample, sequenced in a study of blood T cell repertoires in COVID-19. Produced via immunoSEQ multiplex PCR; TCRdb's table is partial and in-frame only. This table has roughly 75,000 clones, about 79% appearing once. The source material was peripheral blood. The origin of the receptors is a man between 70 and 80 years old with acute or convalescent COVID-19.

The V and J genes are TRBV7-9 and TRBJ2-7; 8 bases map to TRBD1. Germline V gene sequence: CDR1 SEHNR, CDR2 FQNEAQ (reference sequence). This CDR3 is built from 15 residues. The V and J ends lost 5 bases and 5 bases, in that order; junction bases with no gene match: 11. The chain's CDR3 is CASSPFLDREHEQYF. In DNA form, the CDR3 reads TGTGCCAGCAGCCCATTCCTGGACAGGGAACACGAGCAGTACTTC.

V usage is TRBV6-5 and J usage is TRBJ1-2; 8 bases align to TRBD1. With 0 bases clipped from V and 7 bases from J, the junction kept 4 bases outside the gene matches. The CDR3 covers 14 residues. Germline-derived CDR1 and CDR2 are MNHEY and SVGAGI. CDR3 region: CASSYSSTGGGYTF. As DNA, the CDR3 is TGTGCCAGCAGTTACTCGAGCACAGGGGGTGGCTACACCTTC.

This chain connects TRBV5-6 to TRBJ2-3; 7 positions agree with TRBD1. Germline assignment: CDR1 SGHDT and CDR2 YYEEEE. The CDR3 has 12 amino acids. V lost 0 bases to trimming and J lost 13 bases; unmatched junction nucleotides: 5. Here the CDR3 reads CASSLAQDRKYF. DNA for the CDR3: TGTGCCAGCAGCTTGGCTCAGGACAGGAAGTATTTT.

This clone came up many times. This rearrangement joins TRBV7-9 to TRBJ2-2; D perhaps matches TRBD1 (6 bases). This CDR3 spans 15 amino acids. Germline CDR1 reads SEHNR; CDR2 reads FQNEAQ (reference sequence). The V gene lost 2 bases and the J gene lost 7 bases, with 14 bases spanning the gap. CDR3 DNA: TGTGCCAGCAGCTTATCCATGGACAGCCTCGGGGAGCTGTTTTTT. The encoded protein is CASSLSMDSLGELFF.

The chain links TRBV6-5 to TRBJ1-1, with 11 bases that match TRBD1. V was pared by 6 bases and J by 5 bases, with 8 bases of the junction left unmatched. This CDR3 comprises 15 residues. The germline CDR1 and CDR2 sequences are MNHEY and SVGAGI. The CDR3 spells CASRRGQGAMTEAFF. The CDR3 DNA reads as TGTGCCAGCAGACGCGGACAGGGGGCGATGACTGAAGCTTTCTTT.

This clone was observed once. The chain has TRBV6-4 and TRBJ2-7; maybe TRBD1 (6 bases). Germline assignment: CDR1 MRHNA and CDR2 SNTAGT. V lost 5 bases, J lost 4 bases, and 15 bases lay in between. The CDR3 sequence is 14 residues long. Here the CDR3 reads CASSIRTGLYEQYF. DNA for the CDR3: TGTGCCAGCAGTATCCGTACAGGGTTATACGAGCAGTACTTC.

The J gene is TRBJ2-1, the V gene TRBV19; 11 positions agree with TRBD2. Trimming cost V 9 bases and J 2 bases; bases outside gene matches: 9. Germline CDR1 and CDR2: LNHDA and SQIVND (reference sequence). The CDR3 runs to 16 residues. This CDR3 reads CASKFGTSGAYNEQFF. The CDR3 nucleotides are TGTGCCAGCAAATTCGGGACTAGCGGTGCCTACAATGAGCAGTTCTTC.

DNA for the CDR3: TGTGCCACCAGCAGGGAACAGGGATATGAGCAGTTCTTC. Protein: CATSREQGYEQFF. The V and J genes are TRBV15 and TRBJ2-1; perhaps TRBD1 as D (6 bases). Deletions cut 3 bases from V and 8 bases from J, with 11 bases between. The CDR3 is 13 residues long. Germline V gene sequence: CDR1 LNHNV, CDR2 YYDKDF (reference sequence).

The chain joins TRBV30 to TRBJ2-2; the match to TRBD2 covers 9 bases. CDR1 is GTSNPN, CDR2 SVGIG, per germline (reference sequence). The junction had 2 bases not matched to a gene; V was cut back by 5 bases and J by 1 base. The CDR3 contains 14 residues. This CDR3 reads CAWGTSQNTGELFF. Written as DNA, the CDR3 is TGTGCCTGGGGGACTAGCCAGAACACCGGGGAGCTGTTTTTT.

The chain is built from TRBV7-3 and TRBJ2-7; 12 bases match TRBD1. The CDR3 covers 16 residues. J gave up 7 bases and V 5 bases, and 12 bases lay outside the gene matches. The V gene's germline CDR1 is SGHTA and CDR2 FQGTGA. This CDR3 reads CASSRLGGQGAGEQYF. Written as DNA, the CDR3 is TGTGCCAGCAGCCGCCTTGGGGGACAGGGGGCTGGTGAGCAGTACTTC. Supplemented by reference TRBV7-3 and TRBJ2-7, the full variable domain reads GAGVSQTPSNKVTEKGKYVELRCDPISGHTALYWYRQSLGQGPEFLIYFQGTGAADDSGLPNDRFFAVRPEGSVSTLKIQRTERGDSAVYLCASSRLGGQGAGEQYFGPGTRLTVT.

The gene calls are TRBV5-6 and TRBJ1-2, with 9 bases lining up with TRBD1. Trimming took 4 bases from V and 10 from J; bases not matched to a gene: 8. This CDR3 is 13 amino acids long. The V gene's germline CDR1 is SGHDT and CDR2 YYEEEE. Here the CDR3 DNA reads TGTGCCAGCAGCCTTTACAGGGGGCGAGACTACACCTTC. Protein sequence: CASSLYRGRDYTF.

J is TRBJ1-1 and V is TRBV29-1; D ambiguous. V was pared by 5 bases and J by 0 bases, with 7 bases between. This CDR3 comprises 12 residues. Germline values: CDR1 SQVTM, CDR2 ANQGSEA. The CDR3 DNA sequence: TGCAGCGTTTATCCCTTGAACACTGAAGCTTTCTTT. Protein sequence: CSVYPLNTEAFF.

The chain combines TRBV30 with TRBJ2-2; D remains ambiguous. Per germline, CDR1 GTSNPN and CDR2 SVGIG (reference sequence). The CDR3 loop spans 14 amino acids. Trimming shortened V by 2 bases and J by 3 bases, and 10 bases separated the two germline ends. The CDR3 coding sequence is TGTGCCTGGAGTTCTAGACGTTACACCGGGGAGCTGTTTTTT. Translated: CAWSSRRYTGELFF.

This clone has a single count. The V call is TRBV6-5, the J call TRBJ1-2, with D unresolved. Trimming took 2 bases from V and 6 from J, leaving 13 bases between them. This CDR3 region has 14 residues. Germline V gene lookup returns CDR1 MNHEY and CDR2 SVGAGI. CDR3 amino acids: CASSYGSHTDGYTF. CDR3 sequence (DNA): TGTGCCAGCAGTTACGGATCCCACACAGATGGCTACACCTTC.

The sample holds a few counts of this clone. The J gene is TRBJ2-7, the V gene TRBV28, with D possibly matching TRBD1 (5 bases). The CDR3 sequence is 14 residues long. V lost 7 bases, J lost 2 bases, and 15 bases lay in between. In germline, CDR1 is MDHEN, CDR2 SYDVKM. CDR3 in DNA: TGTGCCAGCACCCACAGAAGGGGAACCTACGAGCAGTACTTC. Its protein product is CASTHRRGTYEQYF. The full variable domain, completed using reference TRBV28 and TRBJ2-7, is DVKVTQSSRYLVKRTGEKVFLECVQDMDHENMFWYRQDPGLGLRLIYFSYDVKMKEKGDIPEGYSVSREKKERFSLILESASTNQTSMYLCASTHRRGTYEQYFGPGTRLTVT.

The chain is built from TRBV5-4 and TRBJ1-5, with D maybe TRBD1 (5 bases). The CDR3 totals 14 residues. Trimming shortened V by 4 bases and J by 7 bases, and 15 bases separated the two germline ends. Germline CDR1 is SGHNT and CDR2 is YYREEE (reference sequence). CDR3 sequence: CASSIFGGNQPQHF. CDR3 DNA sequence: TGTGCCAGCAGCATCTTCGGGGGGAACCAGCCCCAGCATTTT. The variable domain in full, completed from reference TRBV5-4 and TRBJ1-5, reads ETGVTQSPTHLIKTRGQQVTLRCSSQSGHNTVSWYQQALGQGPQFIFQYYREEENGRGNFPPRFSGLQFPNYSSELNVNALELDDSALYLCASSIFGGNQPQHFGDGTRLSIL.

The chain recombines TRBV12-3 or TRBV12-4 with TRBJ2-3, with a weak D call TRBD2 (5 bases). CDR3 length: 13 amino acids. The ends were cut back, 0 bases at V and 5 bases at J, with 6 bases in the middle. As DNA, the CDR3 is TGTGCCAGCAGTTTAGCGGGAGAAGATACGCAGTATTTT. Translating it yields CASSLAGEDTQYF.

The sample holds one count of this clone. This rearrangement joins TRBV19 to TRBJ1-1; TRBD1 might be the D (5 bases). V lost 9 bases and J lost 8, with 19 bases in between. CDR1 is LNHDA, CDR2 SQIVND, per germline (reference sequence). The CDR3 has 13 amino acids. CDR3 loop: CASSPLLGVEAFF. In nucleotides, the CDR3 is TGTGCCAGCAGTCCCCTTCTAGGGGTAGAAGCTTTCTTT.

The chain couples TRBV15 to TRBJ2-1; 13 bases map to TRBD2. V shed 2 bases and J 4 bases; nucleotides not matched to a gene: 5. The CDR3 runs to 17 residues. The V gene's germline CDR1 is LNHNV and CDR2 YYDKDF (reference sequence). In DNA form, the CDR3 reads TGTGCCACCAGCAGATTGGGGACTAGCGGGACGTACAATGAGCAGTTCTTC. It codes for CATSRLGTSGTYNEQFF.

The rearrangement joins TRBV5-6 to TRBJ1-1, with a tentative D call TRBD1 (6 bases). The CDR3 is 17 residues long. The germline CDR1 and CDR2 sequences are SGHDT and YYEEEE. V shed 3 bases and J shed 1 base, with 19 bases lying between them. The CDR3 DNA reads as TGTGCCAGCAGCTCCAACCTTGGATGGGACAAGAACACTGAAGCTTTCTTT. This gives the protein CASSSNLGWDKNTEAFF.

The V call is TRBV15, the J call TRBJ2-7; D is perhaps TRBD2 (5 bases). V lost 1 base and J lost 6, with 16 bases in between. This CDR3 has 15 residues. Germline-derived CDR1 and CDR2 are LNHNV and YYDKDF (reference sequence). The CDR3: CATSRARTGGGEQYF. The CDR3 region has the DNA TGTGCCACCAGCAGAGCCCGAACCGGAGGCGGCGAGCAGTACTTC.

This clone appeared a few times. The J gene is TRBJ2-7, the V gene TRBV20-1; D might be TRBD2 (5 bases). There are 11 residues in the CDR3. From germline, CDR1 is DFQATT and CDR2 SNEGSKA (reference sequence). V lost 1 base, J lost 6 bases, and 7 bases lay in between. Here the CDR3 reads CSARGTREQYF. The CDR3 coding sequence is TGCAGTGCTAGAGGGACTCGCGAGCAGTACTTC.

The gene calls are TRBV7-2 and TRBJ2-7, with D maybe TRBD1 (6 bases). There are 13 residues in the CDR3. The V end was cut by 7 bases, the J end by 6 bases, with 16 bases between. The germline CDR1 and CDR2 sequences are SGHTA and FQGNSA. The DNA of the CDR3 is TGTGCCAGCAAGACCTATTTAGGGGGCGAGCAGTACTTC. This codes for CASKTYLGGEQYF.